This entry concerns a single TCR beta chain. Per the germline V gene, CDR1 is DFQATT and CDR2 is SNEGSKA (reference sequence). CDR3 length equals 13 residues. V was trimmed by 3 bases and J by 11 bases, leaving 19 bases between them. This specimen comes from a study of identical twins. Each CDR3 protein gets one entry after TCRdb re-called the 5' RACE reads with MiXCR. The table shows more than 1.5 million distinct CDR3 sequences, with about 30% occurring only once. This chain joins TRBV20-1 and TRBJ2-5; D might be TRBD2 (5 bases). The TCR originated in a newborn girl in good health. The sequenced sample consisted of cord blood. CDR3 in DNA: TGCAGTGCTAGGACGAGGGTTTCTAGGGAGCAGTACTTC. This gives the protein CSARTRVSREQYF.